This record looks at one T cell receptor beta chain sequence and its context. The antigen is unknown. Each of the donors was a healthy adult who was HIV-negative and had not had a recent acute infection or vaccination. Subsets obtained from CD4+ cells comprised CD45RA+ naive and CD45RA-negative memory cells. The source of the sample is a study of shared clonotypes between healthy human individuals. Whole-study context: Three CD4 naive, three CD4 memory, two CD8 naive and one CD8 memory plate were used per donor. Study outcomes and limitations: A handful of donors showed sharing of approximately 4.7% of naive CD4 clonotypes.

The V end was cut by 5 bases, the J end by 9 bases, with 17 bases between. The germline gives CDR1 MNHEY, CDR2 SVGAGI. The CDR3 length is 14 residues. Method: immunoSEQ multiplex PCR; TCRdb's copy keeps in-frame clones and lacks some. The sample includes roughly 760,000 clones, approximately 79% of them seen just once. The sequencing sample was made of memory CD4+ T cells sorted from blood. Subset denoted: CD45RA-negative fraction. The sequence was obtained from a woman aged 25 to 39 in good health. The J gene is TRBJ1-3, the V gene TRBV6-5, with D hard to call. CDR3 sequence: CASSGRTPRGTIYF. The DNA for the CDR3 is TGTGCCAGCAGTGGCAGGACCCCCCGAGGCACCATATATTTT.